Following are 5 T cell receptor beta chains from one sample sequenced in a study of T cells after yellow fever vaccination. One entry per CDR3 protein, called by TCRdb with MiXCR from the 5' RACE reads. The table lists approximately 300,000 distinct CDR3 sequences, about 11% of them singletons. The specimen comprised CD4+ T cells sorted from PBMCs, sampled 45 days after the yellow fever booster vaccination. The source is a man aged 18 to 29 who received the YFV17D yellow fever vaccine.

This clonotype was recorded a few times. This chain uses TRBV6-2 or TRBV6-3 with TRBJ2-3; TRBD2 matches 8 bases. The CDR3 totals 16 residues. Trimming took 5 bases from V and 2 from J; bases not matched to a gene: 9. Germline values: CDR1 MNHEY, CDR2 SVGEGT. The CDR3 DNA reads TGTGCCAGCAGTACCTCAGCGGGGGACTACACAGATACGCAGTATTTT. Translating gives CASSTSAGDYTDTQYF.

The chain has TRBV6-2 or TRBV6-3 and TRBJ2-3; D is tentatively TRBD1 or TRBD2 (6 bases each). The germline V gene has CDR1 MNHEY and CDR2 SVGEGT. The length of the CDR3 is 14 residues. Trimming removed 7 bases from V and 4 bases from J, with 15 bases in between. In nucleotides, the CDR3 is TGTGCCAGCATCGTAGGGGGGACGGCAGATACGCAGTATTTT. This sequence encodes CASIVGGTADTQYF.

The chain has TRBV7-9 and TRBJ2-7; 9 bases map to TRBD2. Germline values: CDR1 SEHNR, CDR2 FQNEAQ (reference sequence). V lost 5 bases, J lost 4 bases, and 6 bases stayed unmatched. This CDR3 is 14 amino acids long. CDR3 sequence (DNA): TGTGCCAGCAGCCCATTAGCGGGGGTATACGAGCAGTACTTC. Its protein product is CASSPLAGVYEQYF.

This clonotype was seen only a few times. The chain is built from TRBV29-1 and TRBJ1-2; 9 bases are shared with TRBD1. This CDR3 region has 12 residues. Losses at the gene ends were 7 bases for V and 6 bases for J; bases not matched to a gene: 6. Looked up from germline, CDR1 is SQVTM and CDR2 is ANQGSEA. CDR3 bases: TGCAGCGGAGACAGGGGGGAGGATGGCTACACCTTC. Translating gives CSGDRGEDGYTF.

This clonotype turned up a few times. V usage is TRBV5-4 and J usage is TRBJ2-2; TRBD1 is a possible D gene (5 bases). The CDR3 runs to 16 residues. V gave up 0 bases and J gave up 2 bases, with 11 bases separating them. CDR1 and CDR2 from the germline V gene are SGHNT and YYREEE (reference sequence). The CDR3 region is CASSLAAGQNTGELFF. CDR3 nucleotide sequence: TGTGCCAGCAGCTTGGCGGCAGGGCAAAACACCGGGGAGCTGTTTTTT.